The clone carrying this TCR beta chain was picked up many times. Its antigen is undetermined. This entry is derived from a study of breast tumors, draining lymph nodes, adjacent tissues. Study results and caveats: Tumor repertoires ranked between lymph nodes and nontumor tissue in diversity, with V and J gene preferences. Data only fit, rather than demonstrated, lymph node origin of most tumor T cells. Tumor and nontumor repertoires were significantly more similar in luminal-like than in basal-like breast cancer. The data were judged consistent with most tumor T cells coming from lymph node and expanding in tumor.

This CDR3 region has 18 residues. V dropped 7 bases and J dropped 1; count of bases not matched to a gene: 10. CDR1 and CDR2 from the germline V gene are WSHSY and SAAADI. From the multiplex PCR reads, TCRdb called clonotypes with MiXCR, one entry per CDR3 protein. The data contain tens of thousands of distinct CDR3 sequences, roughly 20% of them singletons. The lymph nodes were axillary draining lymph nodes from breast cancer patients. The sequence was obtained from a female donor with breast cancer. Some clones in this sample may be carry-over from other donors' samples. The chain links TRBV10-2 to TRBJ2-1; TRBD2 matches 13 bases. The sample taken for sequencing was axillary lymph node tissue. CDR3 coding DNA: TGCGCCAGCACCTCTGGACTAGCGGGAGCTCCTTCCTACAATGAGCAGTTCTTC. It translates to CASTSGLAGAPSYNEQFF.